Described below is a single T cell receptor beta chain sequence and its context. This record comes from a study of T cell changes during pregnancy in multiple sclerosis. Some clones are missing from TCRdb's copy, which holds only in-frame ones; the method was immunoSEQ multiplex PCR. The sample has about 84,000 clones, over 85% seen once. CDR1 MGHRA and CDR2 YSYEKL come from the germline V gene. The V end lost 5 bases, the J end lost 4 bases, and 9 bases lay between the germline ends. The CDR3 consists of 14 residues. V is TRBV4-1 and J is TRBJ2-6, with D possibly being TRBD1 (5 bases). This receptor was taken from a female donor in good health, enrolled as a control in a pregnancy study. Sequencing was performed on peripheral blood, taken in the second trimester of pregnancy. The CDR3, as DNA: TGCGCCAGCAGCAGGGGATCCGGGGCCAACGTCCTGACTTTC. Residues: CASSRGSGANVLTF.